The following is a T cell receptor (beta chain) sequence with its context. This entry belongs to a study of control samples from healthy donors and cancer patients. The V gene end was trimmed by 4 bases and the J gene end by 2 bases; junction bases not matched to a gene: 15. This CDR3 has 18 amino acids. Germline CDR1 is LGHDT and CDR2 is YNNKEL (reference sequence). This table comes from immunoSEQ multiplex PCR, and its TCRdb copy is limited to in-frame clones, with some not included. The repertoire consists of approximately 110,000 clones, with 91% occurring once and the leading ten covering 7.8%. This TCR was sampled from a woman between 18 and 29 years old in good health. The sample was blood. The chain has TRBV3-1 (or the pseudogene TRBV3-2) and TRBJ2-5; 8 positions match TRBD1. The CDR3 sequence: CASSLIGPPDREQETQYF. CDR3 nucleotides: TGTGCCAGCAGCCTCATCGGTCCGCCGGACAGGGAACAAGAGACCCAGTACTTC.